A single sample gave rise to the 32 T cell receptor beta chains below, sequenced in a study of control samples from healthy donors and cancer patients. Sequencing used immunoSEQ multiplex PCR; TCRdb keeps in-frame clones, though not all of them. The sample yields roughly 100,000 clones, 92% seen once. Sequencing was carried out using blood. The receptors shown here come from a woman aged 18-29 years in good health.

The chain links TRBV28 to TRBJ2-1; perhaps TRBD1 as D (5 bases). This CDR3 comprises 14 residues. The V gene lost 11 bases and the J gene lost 6 bases, with 20 bases spanning the gap. Germline V gene sequence: CDR1 MDHEN, CDR2 SYDVKM. The DNA of the CDR3 is TGTGCCCTATCCATGGCCTCTAGGGGCAATGAGCAGTTCTTC. Translating it yields CALSMASRGNEQFF. Looking up the rest from reference TRBV28 and TRBJ2-1 gives the full variable domain: DVKVTQSSRYLVKRTGEKVFLECVQDMDHENMFWYRQDPGLGLRLIYFSYDVKMKEKGDIPEGYSVSREKKERFSLILESASTNQTSMYLCALSMASRGNEQFFGPGTRLTVL.

This clone appeared a single time. The J gene is TRBJ1-4, the V gene TRBV9; 7 nucleotides match TRBD1. Germline V gene sequence: CDR1 SGDLS, CDR2 YYNGEE. The V segment lost 3 bases and the J segment 2 bases; nucleotides outside the gene matches: 10. The CDR3 length is 17 residues. This CDR3 is CASSGGVGTVTNEKLFF. CDR3 coding DNA: TGTGCCAGCAGCGGAGGGGTAGGGACAGTGACTAATGAAAAACTGTTTTTT.

This sequence joins TRBV10-2 and TRBJ2-1; 7 positions agree with TRBD2. The CDR3 has 14 residues. With 8 bases clipped from V and 1 base from J, the junction kept 5 bases outside the gene matches. CDR1 is WSHSY and CDR2 is SAAADI in the germline V gene. The CDR3 protein is CASLMGLSYNEQFF. The CDR3 DNA sequence: TGCGCCAGCCTCATGGGACTATCCTACAATGAGCAGTTCTTC.

The rearrangement uses TRBV2 and TRBJ2-2; 12 bases are shared with TRBD2. The germline V gene encodes CDR1 SNHLY and CDR2 FYNNEI. The V and J ends lost 6 bases and 3 bases, in that order; junction bases with no gene match: 8. This CDR3 is 17 amino acids long. In nucleotides, the CDR3 is TGTGCCAGCAGGGCGACTAGCGGGAGTTCTTACACCGGGGAGCTGTTTTTT. Translated, it gives CASRATSGSSYTGELFF. Together with reference TRBV2 and TRBJ2-2, the CDR3 gives the full variable domain: EPEVTQTPSHQVTQMGQEVILRCVPISNHLYFYWYRQILGQKVEFLVSFYNNEISEKSEIFDDQFSVERPDGSNFTLKIRSTKLEDSAMYFCASRATSGSSYTGELFFGEGSRLTVL.

The chain carries TRBV24-1 and TRBJ2-2; D is uncertain. The CDR3 has 14 amino acids. V was pared by 2 bases and J by 2 bases, with 5 bases between. Germline CDR1 and CDR2: KGHDR and SFDVKD. CDR3 sequence reads: CATSDWSNTGELFF. For the CDR3, the DNA is TGTGCCACCAGTGATTGGAGTAACACCGGGGAGCTGTTTTTT.

The J gene is TRBJ2-7, the V gene TRBV7-8; D is undetermined. Trimming shortened V by 5 bases and J by 0 bases, and 17 bases separated the two germline ends. CDR1 is SGHVS and CDR2 is FQNEAQ in the germline V gene. The length of the CDR3 is 16 residues. DNA for the CDR3: TGTGCCAGCAGCCCACGTCGGGTTGGGGTCTCCTACGAGCAGTACTTC. Its translation is CASSPRRVGVSYEQYF. Combining the CDR3 with reference TRBV7-8 and TRBJ2-7 gives the whole variable domain GAGVSQSPRYKVAKRGQDVALRCDPISGHVSLFWYQQALGQGPEFLTYFQNEAQLDKSGLPSDRFFAERPEGSVSTLKIQRTQQEDSAVYLCASSPRRVGVSYEQYFGPGTRLTVT.

The chain carries TRBV6-5 and TRBJ2-1; maybe TRBD2 (5 bases). The CDR3 is 12 residues long. V was trimmed by 0 bases and J by 8 bases, leaving 5 bases between them. Germline-derived CDR1 and CDR2 are MNHEY and SVGAGI. CDR3 coding DNA: TGTGCCAGCAGTTACTCCGGGGATGAGCAGTTCTTC. Encoded protein: CASSYSGDEQFF.

This chain joins TRBV30 and TRBJ1-5; D is unresolved. The CDR3 is 13 amino acids. Trimming shortened V by 4 bases and J by 2 bases, and 9 bases separated the two germline ends. Germline lookup yields CDR1 GTSNPN and CDR2 SVGIG (reference sequence). CDR3: CAWNGKGNQPQHF. Written as DNA, the CDR3 is TGTGCCTGGAACGGGAAGGGCAATCAGCCCCAGCATTTT.

The chain uses TRBV7-8 and TRBJ1-1; D is unclear. Trimming took 9 bases from V and 3 from J, leaving 17 bases between them. This CDR3 region has 14 residues. Per the germline V gene, CDR1 is SGHVS and CDR2 is FQNEAQ. CDR3 sequence reads: CARKRHFVDTEAFF. In nucleotides, the CDR3 is TGTGCCAGGAAACGGCACTTTGTGGACACTGAAGCTTTCTTT.

CDR3 region: CASSQLGDRMGSPLHF. The CDR3 nucleotides are TGCGCCAGCAGCCAACTCGGGGACAGAATGGGTTCACCCCTCCACTTT. V is TRBV4-1 and J is TRBJ1-6; 7 nucleotides align to TRBD1. This CDR3 has 16 amino acids. CDR1 is MGHRA and CDR2 is YSYEKL in the germline V gene. V shed 2 bases, J shed 9 bases, and the junction held 10 bases outside the gene matches.

This chain uses TRBV11-2 with TRBJ1-1; 8 positions match TRBD1. The V gene end was trimmed by 4 bases and the J gene end by 8 bases; junction bases not matched to a gene: 9. Germline V gene lookup returns CDR1 SGHAT and CDR2 FQNNGV. CDR3 length equals 14 residues. This CDR3 is CASSSSDRVEEAFF. CDR3 nucleotides: TGTGCCAGCAGCTCCTCGGACAGGGTTGAAGAAGCTTTCTTT.

This sequence joins TRBV29-1 and TRBJ2-7; no clear D gene. CDR3 length: 14 residues. Trimming shortened V by 4 bases and J by 5 bases, and 18 bases separated the two germline ends. Germline V CDR1 and CDR2: SQVTM, ANQGSEA. The CDR3 DNA follows: TGCAGCGTTGTGGGTGGAGACATTAGGCACGAGCAGTACTTC. This sequence encodes CSVVGGDIRHEQYF.

The chain uses TRBV5-1 and TRBJ1-5, with no clear D. CDR1 is SGHRS, CDR2 YFSETQ, per germline. The CDR3 covers 15 residues. Trimming took off 4 bases at V and 0 bases at J, with 11 bases between the two ends. The CDR3 reads CASSADGFSNQPQHF. CDR3 nucleotide sequence: TGCGCCAGCAGCGCGGACGGATTTAGCAATCAGCCCCAGCATTTT.

This chain links TRBV3-1 (or the pseudogene TRBV3-2) with TRBJ1-1; D might be TRBD1 (5 bases). Germline V gene lookup returns CDR1 LGHDT and CDR2 YNNKEL (reference sequence). The CDR3 length is 11 residues. V dropped 4 bases and J dropped 7 bases, with 7 bases sitting between them. This CDR3 reads CASSRGDEAFF. The CDR3 region has the DNA TGTGCCAGCAGCCGGGGGGATGAAGCTTTCTTT.

This clone was observed a handful of times. The chain uses TRBV29-1 and TRBJ1-5; 7 positions agree with TRBD1. J gave up 4 bases and V 6 bases, and 3 bases lay outside the gene matches. The CDR3 covers 12 residues. Per germline, CDR1 SQVTM and CDR2 ANQGSEA. CDR3 in amino acids: CSVADRNQPQHF. The CDR3 bases are TGCAGCGTGGCGGACAGGAATCAGCCCCAGCATTTT.

Of note for this clone: Relative to the germline gene, one junction end is altered; a read error may explain this. The chain is built from TRBV30 and TRBJ1-4; TRBD1 matches at 7 bases. Per germline, CDR1 GTSNPN and CDR2 SVGIG (reference sequence). This CDR3 is built from 11 residues. The CDR3: CAWRGPDRALF. The CDR3 DNA is TGTGCCTGGCGTGGTCCCGACAGGGCGCTTTTT. Variable domain in full (rest from reference TRBV30 and TRBJ1-4): SQTIHQWPATLVQPVGSPLSLECTVEGTSNPNLYWYRQAAGRGLQLLFYSVGIGQISSEVPQNLSASRPQDRQFILSSKKLLLSDSGFYLCAWRGPDRALFGSGTQLSVL.

The gene calls are TRBV6-4 and TRBJ2-3, with D perhaps TRBD2 (5 bases). The ends were cut back, 2 bases at V and 0 bases at J, with 12 bases in the middle. This CDR3 region has 16 residues. Per germline, CDR1 MRHNA and CDR2 SNTAGT. In nucleotides, the CDR3 is TGTGCCAGCAGTGACCGGGTAGCGAGAAGCACAGATACGCAGTATTTT. It yields the protein CASSDRVARSTDTQYF.

The chain has TRBV5-1 and TRBJ2-3; D may be TRBD1 or TRBD2 (6 bases each). V dropped 1 base and J dropped 3 bases, with 12 bases sitting between them. Germline assignment: CDR1 SGHRS and CDR2 YFSETQ. The CDR3 covers 15 residues. The CDR3: CASSLMGGMTDTQYF. DNA for the CDR3: TGCGCCAGCAGCTTGATGGGGGGCATGACAGATACGCAGTATTTT. Drawing the rest from reference TRBV5-1 and TRBJ2-3, the complete variable domain is KAGVTQTPRYLIKTRGQQVTLSCSPISGHRSVSWYQQTPGQGLQFLFEYFSETQRNKGNFPGRFSGRQFSNSRSEMNVSTLELGDSALYLCASSLMGGMTDTQYFGPGTRLTVL.

The chain uses TRBV7-2 and TRBJ1-2, with TRBD1 matching over 7 bases. The trim removed 4 bases at V and 6 bases at J, leaving 5 bases unmatched. The CDR3 has 13 amino acids. CDR1 SGHTA and CDR2 FQGNSA come from the germline V gene. Here the CDR3 DNA reads TGTGCCAGCAGCTCCTCAGGGGGGAATGGCTACACCTTC. The encoded protein is CASSSSGGNGYTF.

This clone has just one count. The genes are TRBV6-5 and TRBJ1-6, with 7 positions matching TRBD1. Germline-derived CDR1 and CDR2 are MNHEY and SVGAGI. V shed 8 bases, J shed 7 bases, and the junction held 5 bases outside the gene matches. The CDR3 length is 13 residues. The CDR3 DNA follows: TGTGCCAGCGTGGGACAGCTGAATTCACCCCTCCACTTT. This gives the protein CASVGQLNSPLHF.

This chain connects TRBV4-2 to TRBJ1-6; 8 nucleotides line up with TRBD1. After removal of 0 bases from V and 10 bases from J, the junction contained 5 bases not matched to a gene. The length of the CDR3 is 15 residues. Germline CDR1 reads LGHNA; CDR2 reads YNFKEQ. The CDR3 protein is CASSQERTGSSPLHF. For the CDR3, the DNA is TGTGCCAGCAGCCAAGAAAGGACAGGGAGCTCACCCCTCCACTTT.

This rearrangement joins TRBV7-2 to TRBJ1-6; D unresolved. CDR1 and CDR2 (germline): SGHTA, FQGNSA. Trimming took 5 bases from V and 9 from J, leaving 20 bases between them. CDR3 length: 16 amino acids. The CDR3 region is CASSVASRTLGSPLHF. The CDR3 region has the DNA TGTGCCAGCAGCGTCGCCTCGCGAACCTTGGGTTCACCCCTCCACTTT.

The chain uses TRBV6-5 and TRBJ1-2; 10 nucleotides line up with TRBD1. The CDR3 covers 15 residues. J lost 4 bases, V lost 2 bases, and 4 bases had no gene match. CDR1 is MNHEY and CDR2 is SVGAGI in the germline V gene. As DNA, the CDR3 is TGTGCCAGCAGTTACGGACAGGGGGGACCCTATGGCTACACCTTC. This codes for CASSYGQGGPYGYTF.

This sequence joins TRBV10-2 and TRBJ2-7; 8 bases are a match to TRBD2. This CDR3 region has 15 residues. V lost 7 bases and J lost 1; bases outside the gene matches: 9. CDR1 is WSHSY, CDR2 SAAADI, per germline. CDR3 DNA: TGCGCCAGCATTCCGGGGGGGGTATGGTCCTACGAGCAGTACTTC. Residues: CASIPGGVWSYEQYF.

This chain links TRBV7-2 with TRBJ2-7; D uncertain. CDR1 and CDR2 from the germline V gene are SGHTA and FQGNSA. V gave up 5 bases and J gave up 1 base, with 12 bases separating them. This CDR3 region has 14 residues. As DNA, the CDR3 is TGTGCCAGCAGCCCCAACTCGTGGTCCTACGAGCAGTACTTC. Protein: CASSPNSWSYEQYF.

This clone showed up just once. The chain employs TRBV29-1 and TRBJ2-7; D uncertain. The V and J ends lost 7 bases and 7 bases respectively, with 11 bases between them. From germline, CDR1 is SQVTM and CDR2 ANQGSEA. The CDR3 has 10 amino acids. The CDR3 DNA follows: TGCAGCGCGGGCAATGGGGAGCAGTACTTC. It yields the protein CSAGNGEQYF.

V gene TRBV4-1 combines with J gene TRBJ2-7; tentative D call: TRBD1 (6 bases). Germline values: CDR1 MGHRA, CDR2 YSYEKL. The CDR3 is made up of 16 amino acids. V was pared by 2 bases and J by 2 bases, with 16 bases between. CDR3 bases: TGCGCCAGCAGCCAAAATTTAGGGGGTTTTACCTACGAGCAGTACTTC. Translating it yields CASSQNLGGFTYEQYF.

This chain uses TRBV4-2 with TRBJ1-2; TRBD1 matches at 9 bases. The V gene's germline CDR1 is LGHNA and CDR2 YNFKEQ. This CDR3 has 15 amino acids. The J segment lost 4 bases and the V segment lost 0 bases, leaving 3 bases of the junction unmatched. This chain's CDR3 is CASSQDTGGVYGYTF. CDR3 sequence (DNA): TGTGCCAGCAGCCAAGATACAGGGGGCGTCTATGGCTACACCTTC.

The genes are TRBV5-6 and TRBJ2-3, with D unclear. Germline V gene lookup returns CDR1 SGHDT and CDR2 YYEEEE. The CDR3 totals 11 residues. The V end lost 1 base, the J end lost 6 bases, and 3 bases lay between the germline ends. The chain's CDR3 is CASSLPDTQYF. In DNA, the CDR3 is TGTGCCAGCAGCTTGCCGGATACGCAGTATTTT.

This sequence joins TRBV2 and TRBJ1-3; D is uncertain. Germline CDR1 and CDR2: SNHLY and FYNNEI. V was trimmed by 5 bases and J by 3 bases, leaving 14 bases between them. The CDR3 extends over 15 amino acids. The CDR3 region is CASSLDKARGNTIYF. CDR3 DNA: TGTGCCAGCAGTCTAGACAAAGCTCGTGGAAACACCATATATTTT.

The gene calls are TRBV7-9 and TRBJ2-1; D possibly matches TRBD1 or TRBD2 (5 bases each). The CDR3 has 15 residues. Germline CDR1 reads SEHNR; CDR2 reads FQNEAQ (reference sequence). Trimming took off 4 bases at V and 8 bases at J, with 18 bases between the two ends. CDR3 nucleotide sequence: TGTGCCAGCAGCTCTTGGGGACCTGAACACGATGAGCAGTTCTTC. The encoded protein is CASSSWGPEHDEQFF. The complete variable domain, with remaining parts taken from reference TRBV7-9 and TRBJ2-1, reads DTGVSQNPRHKITKRGQNVTFRCDPISEHNRLYWYRQTLGQGPEFLTYFQNEAQLEKSRLLSDRFSAERPKGSFSTLEIQRTEQGDSAMYLCASSSWGPEHDEQFFGPGTRLTVL.

J is TRBJ1-2 and V is TRBV5-5, with unresolved D. This CDR3 spans 15 amino acids. Germline V gene data show CDR1 as SGHKS and CDR2 as YYEKEE (reference sequence). Trimming cost V 1 base and J 2 bases, with 12 bases left between them. In nucleotides, the CDR3 is TGTGCCAGCAGCTTGTTCGCAGAAGCGAACTATGGCTACACCTTC. It encodes CASSLFAEANYGYTF.